This TCR beta chain was sequenced in a study of regulatory T cells in long-lasting Graves disease. This clonotype was seen many times. Time point: newly diagnosed GD, antithyroid drugs for less than 3 months. The TCR library was prepared using RNA isolated from PBMCs. Investigators prepared the TCR beta libraries by applying iRepertoire HTBI primers and Arm-PCR of CDR3 regions. A single record per CDR3 protein comes from TCRdb applying MiXCR to the multiplex PCR reads. Of more than 350,000 distinct CDR3 sequences in the sample, just under 15% were seen once. The CDR3 extends over 15 amino acids. Germline V CDR1 and CDR2: MDHEN, SYDVKM. J lost 3 bases, V lost 1 base, and 6 bases had no gene match. In addition, the sample was reused for a study of T cells in Graves' hyperthyroidism and ophthalmopathy.

This chain joins TRBV28 and TRBJ2-7; 7 positions agree with TRBD2. This receptor was taken from a woman younger than 45 with Graves disease. Source: peripheral blood mononuclear cells (PBMCs), taken at new diagnosis, from a patient treated with antithyroid drugs. As DNA, the CDR3 is TGTGCCAGCAGTTTATATACTAGCGCAAACTACGAGCAGTACTTC. Amino acids: CASSLYTSANYEQYF.